The entry below gives a single T cell receptor beta chain sequence along with its context. The V gene's germline CDR1 is SGHVS and CDR2 FNYEAQ. Trimming removed 1 base at V and 2 bases at J, with 9 bases between. There are 14 residues in the CDR3. This entry belongs to a study of T cell changes during pregnancy in multiple sclerosis. Method: immunoSEQ multiplex PCR; TCRdb's copy keeps in-frame clones and lacks some. Here the sample spans about 41,000 clones, roughly 90% being singletons. The source was CD8+ T cells from peripheral blood mononuclear cells, collected in the third trimester of pregnancy. The receptor comes from a female donor with multiple sclerosis, enrolled in a pregnancy study. This rearrangement joins TRBV7-6 to TRBJ2-7; D not certain. For the CDR3, the DNA is TGTGCCAGCAGCTTAGAACCGCGGACCTACGAGCAGTACTTC. Translated, it gives CASSLEPRTYEQYF.